The source of this TCR beta chain is a study of tumor and adjacent non-tumor tissue in lung cancer. The library came from three nested PCR rounds adapted from ARM-PCR protocols. MiXCR, applied by TCRdb to the multiplex PCR reads, yields one record per CDR3 protein. The table includes 75,000 to 95,000 distinct CDR3 sequences, around 64% detected once. This sample's RNA came from whole unsorted tissue. Points on this clonotype: One junction end does not reproduce the germline sequence, and a read error may be involved.

The CDR3 loop spans 18 amino acids. The V gene's germline CDR1 is MNHEY and CDR2 SVGEGT. The chain has TRBV6-2 or TRBV6-3 and TRBJ1-1; D is uncertain. This sequence was found in a man aged 55 to 70 with non-small cell lung cancer. Specimen: lung tumor tissue. The CDR3 sequence: CASNYSKGRRWLNTEAFF. As DNA, the CDR3 is TGTGCCAGCAATTACTCGAAGGGTCGGAGATGGCTGAACACTGAAGCTTTCTTC.